This T cell receptor beta chain comes out of a study of CD8 T cells in Susac syndrome. CD8+ and CD4+ T cells were negatively isolated; TEMRA cells were FACS-enriched. It was with random hexamers that roughly 0.45 to 1 ug RNA was reverse transcribed. The immunoSEQ assay covered 54 Vbeta and 13 Jbeta segments for CDR3. TCRdb analysed the immunoSEQ multiplex PCR reads with MiXCR anew, one entry per CDR3 protein. The sample has 200,000 to 300,000 distinct CDR3 sequences, almost 97% seen once. Germline values: CDR1 MNHNY, CDR2 SVGAGI (reference sequence). This CDR3 is built from 15 residues. V shed 5 bases and J 4 bases; nucleotides not matched to a gene: 9.

This TCR was sampled from a human donor with Susac syndrome. This chain links TRBV6-6 with TRBJ1-2, with 8 bases matching TRBD1. The specimen was CD4+ T cells from PBMCs. CDR3 region: CASSGVAGGSYGYTF. The CDR3 nucleotides are TGTGCCAGCAGTGGAGTAGCAGGGGGCAGCTATGGCTACACCTTC.